This entry concerns a single TCR beta chain. What it binds is not known. The sample is drawn from a study of identifying expanded T cells in peripheral blood. The study, taken as a whole, reports: Two-week clone count variance significantly increased as total template count grew.

Collection occurred without any documented infections or immune events in donors. V lost 5 bases to trimming and J lost 5 bases; unmatched junction nucleotides: 9. Germline assignment: CDR1 SGHTA and CDR2 FQGTGA. The CDR3 has 15 amino acids. TCRdb's copy holds only in-frame clones and misses some; the assay was immunoSEQ multiplex PCR. The sample holds roughly 86,000 clones; 70% to 90% are singletons and the top ten take around 4.5%. Sequencing was done on a sample of blood. The V gene is TRBV7-3, the J gene TRBJ2-5; 9 bases align to TRBD2. The TCR sequence derives from a person aged 18 to 75 in good health. As DNA, the CDR3 is TGTGCCAGCAGCCCGGGCGGGGGGGCCCGGGAGACCCAGTACTTC. Its protein is CASSPGGGARETQYF.